A selection of T cell receptor beta chains follows, all from one sample in a study of T cell responses to AZD1222 COVID-19 vaccine. This table comes from immunoSEQ multiplex PCR, and its TCRdb copy is limited to in-frame clones, with some not included. The data contain some 150,000 clones, approximately 89% of them singletons. The sample consisted of peripheral blood, taken on day 0 of AZD1222 vaccination. These receptors all stem from an adult in good health. CDR3s include the opening cysteine and the closing phenylalanine or tryptophan. The order of the fields is D gene, V gene, J gene, clone size, CDR3 DNA, CDR3 protein. A D gene is named only where the DNA matches it firmly. Size is stated for part of the rows, as once, few or many counts, or as a class when the clone is expanded.

-	TRBV7-8	TRBJ1-1	-	TGTGCCAGCAGCCCCCGCCCCACTGAAGCTTTCTTT	CASSPRPTEAFF
TRBD1	TRBV27	TRBJ2-6	-	TGTGCCAGCACCATGGACAGGGTATCGGCTGGGGCCAACGTCCTGACTTTC	CASTMDRVSAGANVLTF
TRBD1	TRBV28	TRBJ1-1	-	TGTGCCAGCAGTTCACAGGGGAGGGCCACTGAAGCTTTCTTT	CASSSQGRATEAFF
-	TRBV19	TRBJ1-1	-	TGTGCCAGTAGCAAGCGAGGGGGTGGCACTGAAGCTTTCTTT	CASSKRGGGTEAFF
-	TRBV19	TRBJ2-5	-	TGTGCCAGTACCCCGGGCCCGGAGGGGACCCAGTACTTC	CASTPGPEGTQYF
-	TRBV5-1	TRBJ2-1	few	TGCGCCAGCAGCAAGAGCTCCTACAATGAGCAGTTCTTC	CASSKSSYNEQFF
-	TRBV6-5	TRBJ2-6	-	TGTGCCAGCAGCGGGGTCTCCGGGGCCAACGTCCTGACTTTC	CASSGVSGANVLTF
TRBD1	TRBV27	TRBJ2-1	-	TGTGCCAGCAGTTTCGGACAGGGGGGGCTCTACAATGAGCAGTTCTTC	CASSFGQGGLYNEQFF
TRBD2	TRBV11-2	TRBJ2-1	once	TGTGCCAGCAGCCCCCCCCTAGCGGGGTCAGGTAATGAGCAGTTCTTC	CASSPPLAGSGNEQFF
-	TRBV30	TRBJ2-2	-	TGTGCCTGGAGTGTAGAGTTTGTACTTTCGAGCGACAGCCACTTAACGAGCGGGGAGCTGTTTTTT	CAWSVEFVLSSDSHLTSGELFF
-	TRBV5-1	TRBJ2-4	-	TGCGCCAGCAGCTGGGGCGGCGGTGCCAAAAACATTCAGTACTTC	CASSWGGGAKNIQYF
TRBD1	TRBV5-4	TRBJ1-2	-	TGTGCCAGCAGCTTTGGGGACAGGGGGCGTTTAGGCTATGGCTACACCTTC	CASSFGDRGRLGYGYTF
-	TRBV6-5	TRBJ2-7	-	TGTGCCAGGCTCCGACAGAGAACCTACGAGCAGTACTTC	CARLRQRTYEQYF
-	TRBV2	TRBJ1-1	-	TGTGCCAGCAGTGACACAGGCTTGAACACTGAAGCTTTCTTT	CASSDTGLNTEAFF
TRBD1	TRBV3-1/TRBV3-2	TRBJ1-2	-	TGTGCCAGCAGCCTTTGGACAGGGGGAGGCTACACCTTC	CASSLWTGGGYTF
-	TRBV24-1	TRBJ2-5	-	TGTGCCACCAGATCTACAGGGATGGAGACCCAGTACTTC	CATRSTGMETQYF
-	TRBV20-1	TRBJ2-7	-	TGCAGTGCTAGTGGGGACACACCCTACGAGCAGTACTTC	CSASGDTPYEQYF